What follows is one T cell receptor (beta chain) and its context. The data are from a study of blood T cell repertoires in COVID-19. The CDR3 sequence is 17 residues long. Germline loops: CDR1 SGHTA, CDR2 FQGNSA. Between the trimmed V and J ends, which lost 2 bases and 1 base, there was a span of 15 bases. The data were produced by immunoSEQ multiplex PCR, yet TCRdb's version contains in-frame clones alone and is incomplete. The data contain a few hundred thousand clones, around nine tenths of them singletons. The chain combines TRBV7-2 with TRBJ2-1, with a weak D call TRBD2 (6 bases). Input material: peripheral blood. The receptor was isolated from a human donor in a cohort sampled during active COVID-19. CDR3 loop: CASSLKGLSFSYNEQFF. The CDR3 bases are TGTGCCAGCAGCTTAAAGGGACTCAGTTTTTCCTACAATGAGCAGTTCTTC.